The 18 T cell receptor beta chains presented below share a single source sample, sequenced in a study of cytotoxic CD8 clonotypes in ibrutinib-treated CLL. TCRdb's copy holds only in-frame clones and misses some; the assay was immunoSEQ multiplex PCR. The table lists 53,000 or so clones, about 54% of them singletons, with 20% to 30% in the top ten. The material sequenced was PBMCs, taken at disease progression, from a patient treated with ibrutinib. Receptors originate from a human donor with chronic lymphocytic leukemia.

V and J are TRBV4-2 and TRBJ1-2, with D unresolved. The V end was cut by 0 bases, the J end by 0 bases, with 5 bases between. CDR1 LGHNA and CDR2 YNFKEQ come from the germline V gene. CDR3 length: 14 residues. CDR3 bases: TGTGCCAGCAGCCAAGAGGACTCTAACTATGGCTACACCTTC. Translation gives CASSQEDSNYGYTF.

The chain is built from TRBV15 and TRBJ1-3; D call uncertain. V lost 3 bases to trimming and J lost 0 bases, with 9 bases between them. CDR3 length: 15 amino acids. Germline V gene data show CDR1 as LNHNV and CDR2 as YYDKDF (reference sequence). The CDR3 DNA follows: TGTGCCACCAGCAGTCCAGGCCACTCTGGAAACACCATATATTTT. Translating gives CATSSPGHSGNTIYF. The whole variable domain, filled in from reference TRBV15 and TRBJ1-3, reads DAMVIQNPRYQVTQFGKPVTLSCSQTLNHNVMYWYQQKSSQAPKLLFHYYDKDFNNEADTPDNFQSRRPNTSFCFLDIRSPGLGDTAMYLCATSSPGHSGNTIYFGEGSWLTVV.

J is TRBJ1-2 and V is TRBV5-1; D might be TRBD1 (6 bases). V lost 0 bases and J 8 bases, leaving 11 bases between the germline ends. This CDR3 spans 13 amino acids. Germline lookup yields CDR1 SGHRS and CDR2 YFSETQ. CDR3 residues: CASSLDRVEGYTF. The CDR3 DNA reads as TGCGCCAGCAGCTTGGACAGGGTAGAGGGCTACACCTTC. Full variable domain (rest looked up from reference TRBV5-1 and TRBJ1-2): KAGVTQTPRYLIKTRGQQVTLSCSPISGHRSVSWYQQTPGQGLQFLFEYFSETQRNKGNFPGRFSGRQFSNSRSEMNVSTLELGDSALYLCASSLDRVEGYTFGSGTRLTVV.

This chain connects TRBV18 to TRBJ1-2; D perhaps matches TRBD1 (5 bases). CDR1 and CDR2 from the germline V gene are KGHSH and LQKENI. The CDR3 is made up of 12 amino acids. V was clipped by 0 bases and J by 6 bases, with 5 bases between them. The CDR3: CASSPPGDGYTF. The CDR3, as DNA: TGTGCCAGCTCACCACCGGGGGATGGCTACACCTTC.

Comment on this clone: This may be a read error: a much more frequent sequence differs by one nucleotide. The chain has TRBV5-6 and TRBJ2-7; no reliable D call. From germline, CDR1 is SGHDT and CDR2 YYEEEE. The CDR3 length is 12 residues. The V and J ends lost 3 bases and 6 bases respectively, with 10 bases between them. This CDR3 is CASSYGPSEQYF. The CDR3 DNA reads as TGTGCCAGCAGCTACGGACCTAGCGAGCAGTACTTC.

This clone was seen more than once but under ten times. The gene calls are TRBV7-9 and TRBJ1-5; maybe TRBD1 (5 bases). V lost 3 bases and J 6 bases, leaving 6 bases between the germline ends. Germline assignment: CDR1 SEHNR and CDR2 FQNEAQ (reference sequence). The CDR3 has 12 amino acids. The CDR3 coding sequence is TGTGCCAGCAGCTTGGACATTCAGCCCCAGCATTTT. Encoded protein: CASSLDIQPQHF. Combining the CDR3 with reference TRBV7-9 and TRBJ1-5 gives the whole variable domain DTGVSQNPRHKITKRGQNVTFRCDPISEHNRLYWYRQTLGQGPEFLTYFQNEAQLEKSRLLSDRFSAERPKGSFSTLEIQRTEQGDSAMYLCASSLDIQPQHFGDGTRLSIL.

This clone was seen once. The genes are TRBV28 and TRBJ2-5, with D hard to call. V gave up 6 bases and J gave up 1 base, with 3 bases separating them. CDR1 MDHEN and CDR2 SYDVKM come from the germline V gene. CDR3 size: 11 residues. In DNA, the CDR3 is TGTGCCAGCAGGTCCCAAGAGACCCAGTACTTC. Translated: CASRSQETQYF.

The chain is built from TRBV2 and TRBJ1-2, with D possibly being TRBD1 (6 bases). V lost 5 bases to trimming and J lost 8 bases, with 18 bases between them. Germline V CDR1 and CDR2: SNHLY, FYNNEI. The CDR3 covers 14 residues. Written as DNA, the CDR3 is TGTGCCAGCAGTCCGCCAGGGGCCAGGGAGGGCTACACCTTC. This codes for CASSPPGAREGYTF.

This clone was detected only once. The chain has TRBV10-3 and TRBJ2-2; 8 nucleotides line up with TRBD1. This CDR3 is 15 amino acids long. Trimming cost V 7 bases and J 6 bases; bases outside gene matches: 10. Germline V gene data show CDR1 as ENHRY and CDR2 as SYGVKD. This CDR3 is CAINQGAPTPGELFF. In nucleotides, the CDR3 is TGTGCCATCAACCAGGGGGCCCCAACCCCCGGGGAGCTGTTTTTT.

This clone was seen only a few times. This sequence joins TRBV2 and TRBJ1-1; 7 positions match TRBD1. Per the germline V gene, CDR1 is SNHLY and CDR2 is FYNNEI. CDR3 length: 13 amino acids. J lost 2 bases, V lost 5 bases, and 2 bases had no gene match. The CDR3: CASSWTGNTEAFF. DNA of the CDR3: TGTGCCAGCAGTTGGACAGGAAACACTGAAGCTTTCTTT. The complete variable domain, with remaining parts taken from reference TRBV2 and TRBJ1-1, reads EPEVTQTPSHQVTQMGQEVILRCVPISNHLYFYWYRQILGQKVEFLVSFYNNEISEKSEIFDDQFSVERPDGSNFTLKIRSTKLEDSAMYFCASSWTGNTEAFFGQGTRLTVV.

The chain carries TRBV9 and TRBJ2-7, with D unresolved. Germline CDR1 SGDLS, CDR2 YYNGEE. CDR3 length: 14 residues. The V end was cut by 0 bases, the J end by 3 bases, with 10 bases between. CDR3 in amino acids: CASSVGAMGYEQYF. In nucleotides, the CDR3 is TGTGCCAGCAGCGTAGGGGCCATGGGCTACGAGCAGTACTTC.

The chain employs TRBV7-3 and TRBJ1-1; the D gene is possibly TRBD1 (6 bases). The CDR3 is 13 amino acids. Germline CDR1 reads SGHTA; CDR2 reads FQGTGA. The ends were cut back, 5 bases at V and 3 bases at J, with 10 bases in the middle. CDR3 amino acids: CASSLSGDTEAFF. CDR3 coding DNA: TGTGCCAGCAGCCTTTCAGGGGACACTGAAGCTTTCTTT.

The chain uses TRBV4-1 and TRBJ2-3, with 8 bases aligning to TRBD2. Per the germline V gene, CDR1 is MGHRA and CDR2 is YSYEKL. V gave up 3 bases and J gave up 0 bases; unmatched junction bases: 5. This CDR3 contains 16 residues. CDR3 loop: CASSHGRGSSTDTQYF. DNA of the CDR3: TGCGCCAGCAGCCACGGGAGGGGGAGTAGCACAGATACGCAGTATTTT.

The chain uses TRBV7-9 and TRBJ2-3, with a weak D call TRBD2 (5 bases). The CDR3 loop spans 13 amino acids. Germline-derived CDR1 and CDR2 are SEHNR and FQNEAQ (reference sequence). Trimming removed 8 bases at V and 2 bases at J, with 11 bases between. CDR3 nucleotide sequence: TGTGCCAGCCCCAGCGGTTTCACAGATACGCAGTATTTT. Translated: CASPSGFTDTQYF. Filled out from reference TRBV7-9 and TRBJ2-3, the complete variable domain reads DTGVSQNPRHKITKRGQNVTFRCDPISEHNRLYWYRQTLGQGPEFLTYFQNEAQLEKSRLLSDRFSAERPKGSFSTLEIQRTEQGDSAMYLCASPSGFTDTQYFGPGTRLTVL.

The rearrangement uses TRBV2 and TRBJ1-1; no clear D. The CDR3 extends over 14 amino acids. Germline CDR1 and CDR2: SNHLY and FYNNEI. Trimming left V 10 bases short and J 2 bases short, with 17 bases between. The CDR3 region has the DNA TGTGCCACCCAGAAAACCCAGATTAACACTGAAGCTTTCTTT. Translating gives CATQKTQINTEAFF.

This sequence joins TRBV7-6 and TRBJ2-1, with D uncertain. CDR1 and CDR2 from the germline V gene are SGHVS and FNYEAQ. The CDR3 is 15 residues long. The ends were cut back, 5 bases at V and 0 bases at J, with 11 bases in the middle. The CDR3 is CASSPTGFSYNEQFF. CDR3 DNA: TGTGCCAGCAGCCCTACCGGGTTCTCCTACAATGAGCAGTTCTTC.

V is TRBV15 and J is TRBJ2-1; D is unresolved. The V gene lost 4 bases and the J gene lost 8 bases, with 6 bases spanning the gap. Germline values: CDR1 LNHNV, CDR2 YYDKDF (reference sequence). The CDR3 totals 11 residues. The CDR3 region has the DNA TGTGCCACCAGCATGGCGCATGAGCAGTTCTTC. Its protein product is CATSMAHEQFF.

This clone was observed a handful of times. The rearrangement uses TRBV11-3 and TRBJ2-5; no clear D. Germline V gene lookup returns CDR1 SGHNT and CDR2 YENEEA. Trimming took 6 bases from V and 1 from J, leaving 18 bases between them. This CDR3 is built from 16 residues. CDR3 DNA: TGTGCCAGCAGACATAGGGAATCAGCTCCCCAAGAGACCCAGTACTTC. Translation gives CASRHRESAPQETQYF.